The clone carrying this T cell receptor beta chain came up many times. This specimen comes from a study of T cell repertoires in cytomegalovirus infection. Study details: CMV infection together with matching HLA type was indicated by public TCR beta signatures.

TCRdb re-analysed the reads in MiXCR, keeping a single row per CDR3 protein. The sample consists of 200,000 to 250,000 distinct CDR3 sequences, 6% to 8% of them appearing once. Trimming removed 2 bases from V and 5 bases from J, with 12 bases in between. CDR1 and CDR2 (germline): SGHVS, FQNEAQ. The CDR3 loop spans 14 amino acids. This TCR derives from a human donor in good health (CMV status not recorded). Some clones in this sample may be carry-over from other donors' samples. Material: PBMCs. This chain connects TRBV7-8 to TRBJ1-1; D is undetermined. CDR3 sequence: CASSLQHHGTEAFF. The CDR3 region has the DNA TGTGCCAGCAGCTTACAGCACCATGGGACTGAAGCTTTCTTT.